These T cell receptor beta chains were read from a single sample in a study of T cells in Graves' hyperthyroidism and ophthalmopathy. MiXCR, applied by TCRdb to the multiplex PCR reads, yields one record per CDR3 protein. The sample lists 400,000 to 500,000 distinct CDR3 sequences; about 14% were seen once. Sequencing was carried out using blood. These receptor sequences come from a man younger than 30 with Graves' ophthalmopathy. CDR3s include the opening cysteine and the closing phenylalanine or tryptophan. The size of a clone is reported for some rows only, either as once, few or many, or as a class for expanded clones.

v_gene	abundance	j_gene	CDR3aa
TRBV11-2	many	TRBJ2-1	CASSLVWTSGNNEQFF
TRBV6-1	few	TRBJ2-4	CASRSGQILAKNIQYF
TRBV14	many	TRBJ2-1	CASSRELREPLYNEQFF
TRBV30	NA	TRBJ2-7	CAWSALAKQYF
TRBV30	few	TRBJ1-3	CALDPFSRNTIYF
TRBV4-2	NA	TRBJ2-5	CASSQAGEILGTQYF
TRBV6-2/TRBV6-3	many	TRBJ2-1	CASSPSGSSYNEQFF
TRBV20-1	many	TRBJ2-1	CSAPYSLAGYNEQFF
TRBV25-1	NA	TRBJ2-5	CASSIQKETQYF
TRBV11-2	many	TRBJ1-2	CASSLTDRGGYGYTF
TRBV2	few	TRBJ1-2	CASSVPGGYTF
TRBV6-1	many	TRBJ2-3	CASSESGPLTDTQYF
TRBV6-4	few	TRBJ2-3	CASSLTSEDYTDTQYF
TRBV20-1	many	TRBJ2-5	CSARQISGGGGKTQYF
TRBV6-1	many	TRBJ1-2	CASSPTGERNYGYTF
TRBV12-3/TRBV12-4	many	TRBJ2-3	CASSPTSGGGSTDTQYF
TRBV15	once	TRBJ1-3	CATSRPIPGQPGNTIYF
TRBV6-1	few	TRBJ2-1	CASRQLPGQGSSKYEQFF
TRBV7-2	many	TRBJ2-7	CASSTEGWPRDEQYF
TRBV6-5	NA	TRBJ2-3	CASSYSGSGASDTQYF
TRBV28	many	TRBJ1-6	CASSRRPPLHF
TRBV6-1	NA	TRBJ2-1	CASRDLSSYNEQFF
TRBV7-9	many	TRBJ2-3	CASSLGLGLSTDTQYF
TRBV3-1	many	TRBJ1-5	CASSQDYGTNQPQHF
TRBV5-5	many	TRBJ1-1	CASSLGTEDTEAFF
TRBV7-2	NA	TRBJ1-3	CASSSRYSGNTIYF
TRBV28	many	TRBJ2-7	CASTGDTYERYF
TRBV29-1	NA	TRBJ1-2	CSVEDRGRDYGYTF
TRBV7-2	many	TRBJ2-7	CASSLAGGHYEQYF
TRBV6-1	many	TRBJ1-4	CASRAQANEKLFF
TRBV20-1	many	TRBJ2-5	CSARTHGETQYF
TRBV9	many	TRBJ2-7	CASSVADSYEQYF
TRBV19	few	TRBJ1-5	CATKGQDRGHQPQHF
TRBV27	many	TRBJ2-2	CASSLRSGATGELFF
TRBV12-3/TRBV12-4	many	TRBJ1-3	CASSLRYIGAGVSGNTIYF
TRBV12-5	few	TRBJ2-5	CASGSSWGETQYF
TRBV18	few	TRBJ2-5	CASSPSLAGIQETQYF
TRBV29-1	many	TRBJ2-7	CSVGGVQVYEQYF
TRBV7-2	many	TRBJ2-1	CASAPRATDNEQFF
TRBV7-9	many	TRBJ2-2	CASSLSGQRLFF
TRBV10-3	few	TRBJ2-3	CAISSIAGEGTDTQYF